The 25 T cell receptor beta chains listed next were all sequenced from one sample in a study of somatic mutations in cytotoxic T cells in rheumatoid arthritis. Method: immunoSEQ multiplex PCR; TCRdb's copy keeps in-frame clones and lacks some. The sample holds some 8,700 clones, over 70% seen once. The sequenced sample consisted of CD8+ T cells sorted from blood. The source of these receptors is a woman aged 45-65 years in good health.

The chain joins TRBV7-6 to TRBJ2-7, with D maybe TRBD1 (5 bases). Deletions cut 1 base from V and 5 bases from J, with 9 bases between. The germline gives CDR1 SGHVS, CDR2 FNYEAQ. This CDR3 has 13 residues. This CDR3 reads CASSLELQDEQYF. The CDR3 coding sequence is TGTGCCAGCAGCTTAGAGTTACAGGACGAGCAGTACTTC.

This chain joins TRBV27 and TRBJ2-1; 8 nucleotides match TRBD1. Germline V gives CDR1 MNHEY, CDR2 SMNVEV (reference sequence). After removal of 6 bases from V and 8 bases from J, the junction contained 3 bases not matched to a gene. The CDR3 length is 12 residues. The CDR3 DNA sequence: TGTGCCAGCAGGCGACAGGGGTATGAGCAGTTCTTC. Translated: CASRRQGYEQFF.

The chain has TRBV21-1 and TRBJ2-5; the D call in the table, TRBD1, was not verified against the DNA. TRBV21-1 constitutes a pseudogene. CDR3 length: 15 residues. CDR3 amino acids: CASSKRGQYQETQYF. The CDR3 nucleotides read TGTGCCAGCAGCAAAAGGGGCCAGTACCAAGAGACCCAGTACTTC.

The rearrangement joins TRBV4-2 to TRBJ2-3, with 8 positions matching TRBD1. The J segment lost 5 bases and the V segment lost 4 bases, leaving 5 bases of the junction unmatched. The CDR3 runs 14 residues. Germline CDR1 LGHNA, CDR2 YNFKEQ. This CDR3 is CASSPLTGVDTQYF. In DNA form, the CDR3 reads TGTGCCAGCAGCCCTTTGACAGGGGTAGATACGCAGTATTTT.

The gene calls are TRBV6-6 and TRBJ2-1, with TRBD1 identical over 9 bases. The germline gives CDR1 MNHNY, CDR2 SVGAGI (reference sequence). The CDR3 is 12 residues long. The CDR3 sequence is CTVARTGAEQFF. CDR3 coding DNA: TGTACAGTTGCCCGGACAGGGGCAGAGCAGTTCTTC.

The chain recombines TRBV7-6 with TRBJ1-1; 10 positions agree with TRBD1. The CDR3 is 15 residues long. Trimming took 4 bases from V and 4 from J; bases not matched to a gene: 6. Germline CDR1 reads SGHVS; CDR2 reads FNYEAQ. The CDR3 nucleotides read TGTGCCAGCAGCTCCCGGACAGGGGGGGGCACTGAAGCTTTCTTT. Translated, it gives CASSSRTGGGTEAFF.

The chain uses TRBV7-6 and TRBJ2-1, with D uncertain. The CDR3 is made up of 14 amino acids. Germline CDR1 and CDR2: SGHVS and FNYEAQ. V shed 1 base and J shed 6 bases, with 10 bases lying between them. The CDR3 nucleotides read TGTGCCAGCAGCTTAGTGACTGCCAGCAATGAGCAGTTCTTC. Amino acid sequence: CASSLVTASNEQFF.

This clone was seen once. The chain links TRBV7-3 to TRBJ2-2; 11 bases match TRBD2. This CDR3 comprises 15 residues. Germline CDR1 reads SGHTA; CDR2 reads FQGTGA. With 3 bases clipped from V and 4 bases from J, the junction kept 1 base outside the gene matches. As DNA, the CDR3 is TGTGCCAGCAGCTTCCTAGCGGGGGGCACCGGGGAGCTGTTTTTT. Its protein is CASSFLAGGTGELFF. The variable domain in full, with the rest retrieved from reference TRBV7-3 and TRBJ2-2, is GAGVSQTPSNKVTEKGKYVELRCDPISGHTALYWYRQSLGQGPEFLIYFQGTGAADDSGLPNDRFFAVRPEGSVSTLKIQRTERGDSAVYLCASSFLAGGTGELFFGEGSRLTVL.

The chain joins TRBV28 to TRBJ2-1; D is undetermined. The V end lost 5 bases, the J end lost 4 bases, and 3 bases lay between the germline ends. Germline V gene sequence: CDR1 MDHEN, CDR2 SYDVKM. This CDR3 spans 11 amino acids. CDR3 DNA sequence: TGTGCCAGCAGTACTTACAATGAGCAGTTCTTC. It encodes CASSTYNEQFF.

Written as DNA, the CDR3 is TGTGCCAGCAGTGAGACAGGGGGATCAACAGATACGCAGTATTTT. This gives the protein CASSETGGSTDTQYF. The V call is TRBV28, the J call TRBJ2-3, with 9 bases that match TRBD1. V lost 5 bases to trimming and J lost 3 bases; unmatched junction nucleotides: 6. Germline-derived CDR1 and CDR2 are MDHEN and SYDVKM. This CDR3 has 15 residues.

The chain links TRBV6-1 to TRBJ2-7; the D gene is possibly TRBD2 (6 bases). Trimming shortened V by 2 bases and J by 3 bases, and 11 bases separated the two germline ends. Per the germline V gene, CDR1 is MNHNS and CDR2 is SASEGT. The CDR3 consists of 14 residues. Here the CDR3 DNA reads TGTGCCAGCAGTGAATATCGGGGGTACTACGAGCAGTACTTC. This sequence encodes CASSEYRGYYEQYF.

This chain uses TRBV6-5 with TRBJ2-1; D is unresolved. Germline V gene sequence: CDR1 MNHEY, CDR2 SVGAGI. Deletions cut 6 bases from V and 0 bases from J, with 6 bases between. CDR3 length equals 13 residues. The CDR3 loop is CASSHNSYNEQFF. CDR3 nucleotide sequence: TGTGCCAGCAGCCACAACTCCTACAATGAGCAGTTCTTC.

V usage is TRBV11-2 and J usage is TRBJ2-1; D remains ambiguous. V lost 4 bases to trimming and J lost 2 bases, with 3 bases between them. The CDR3 consists of 12 residues. From germline, CDR1 is SGHAT and CDR2 FQNNGV. The CDR3 sequence is CASSSAYNEQFF. DNA for the CDR3: TGTGCCAGCAGCTCCGCCTACAATGAGCAGTTCTTC.

The chain couples TRBV7-3 to TRBJ2-3; 11 bases fit TRBD2. V was pared by 2 bases and J by 5 bases, with 6 bases of the junction left unmatched. Germline CDR1 reads SGHTA; CDR2 reads FQGTGA. The CDR3 runs 16 residues. The CDR3 reads CASSLGSGGAQDTQYF. As DNA, the CDR3 is TGTGCCAGCAGCTTAGGTAGCGGGGGGGCTCAAGATACGCAGTATTTT.

V is TRBV7-2 and J is TRBJ2-1; D may correspond to TRBD1 or TRBD2 (9 bases each). The CDR3 loop spans 19 amino acids. The germline V and J ends were trimmed by 5 bases and 3 bases, with 26 bases remaining between them. Germline V gene sequence: CDR1 SGHTA, CDR2 FQGNSA. The DNA for the CDR3 is TGTGCCAGCAGCGAGGACAGGGGCTCTAATAGCGGGGGCTACAATGAGCAGTTCTTC. It yields the protein CASSEDRGSNSGGYNEQFF. The whole variable domain, remainder taken from reference TRBV7-2 and TRBJ2-1, is GAGVSQSPSNKVTEKGKDVELRCDPISGHTALYWYRQSLGQGLEFLIYFQGNSAPDKSGLPSDRFSAERTGGSVSTLTIQRTQQEDSAVYLCASSEDRGSNSGGYNEQFFGPGTRLTVL.

The chain uses TRBV5-6 and TRBJ1-2; D call uncertain. Looked up from germline, CDR1 is SGHDT and CDR2 is YYEEEE. The CDR3 is 16 residues long. The V end was cut by 1 base, the J end by 3 bases, with 16 bases between. DNA for the CDR3: TGTGCCAGCAGCTTGAATCAGGCAGTATTTGACTATGGCTACACCTTC. Its protein is CASSLNQAVFDYGYTF.

This clone ranks as medium-sized. The chain is built from TRBV30 and TRBJ2-1; TRBD2 agrees at 8 bases. V lost 0 bases, J lost 4 bases, and 5 bases stayed unmatched. From germline, CDR1 is GTSNPN and CDR2 SVGIG (reference sequence). CDR3 length: 15 amino acids. The CDR3 DNA sequence: TGTGCCTGGAGTGTCCCTAGCGGGTTTTACAATGAGCAGTTCTTC. This encodes CAWSVPSGFYNEQFF.

The chain uses TRBV28 and TRBJ2-5; 7 bases map to TRBD1. This CDR3 has 14 residues. V lost 10 bases to trimming and J lost 5 bases; unmatched junction nucleotides: 13. Germline CDR1 is MDHEN and CDR2 is SYDVKM. As DNA, the CDR3 is TGTGCCATCGCCGCCACAGGGGATCCCGAGACCCAGTACTTC. This encodes CAIAATGDPETQYF.

J is TRBJ2-7 and V is TRBV6-1; TRBD1 matches at 7 bases. The CDR3 length is 14 residues. Losses at the gene ends were 4 bases for V and 3 bases for J; bases not matched to a gene: 6. Germline CDR1 reads MNHNS; CDR2 reads SASEGT. CDR3 protein: CASSARDSLYEQYF. The DNA of the CDR3 is TGTGCCAGCAGTGCTCGGGACAGCCTCTACGAGCAGTACTTC.

This clone was seen a handful of times. The gene calls are TRBV14 and TRBJ2-3; the D gene is possibly TRBD2 (6 bases). This CDR3 is built from 15 residues. V dropped 1 base and J dropped 0 bases, with 8 bases sitting between them. Germline CDR1 reads SGHDN; CDR2 reads FVKESK. The CDR3 DNA reads as TGTGCCAGCAGCCAAGGTAGCGGCAGCACAGATACGCAGTATTTT. Its protein is CASSQGSGSTDTQYF.

J is TRBJ1-3 and V is TRBV7-8; a possible D gene is TRBD1 (6 bases). CDR1 SGHVS and CDR2 FQNEAQ come from the germline V gene. Trimming took 4 bases from V and 0 from J, leaving 16 bases between them. The CDR3 contains 17 residues. The CDR3 reads CASSSRTDLFSGNTIYF. The CDR3 nucleotides are TGTGCCAGCAGCTCCAGGACAGATCTCTTCTCTGGAAACACCATATATTTT.

This CDR3 reads CSVDRDFTPDTQYF. The CDR3 DNA is TGCAGCGTTGACCGGGACTTCACGCCAGATACGCAGTATTTT. The chain couples TRBV29-1 to TRBJ2-3, with TRBD2 as a possible D gene (6 bases). This CDR3 contains 14 residues. V was pared by 3 bases and J by 4 bases, with 14 bases between. CDR1 and CDR2 (germline): SQVTM, ANQGSEA.

The rearrangement uses TRBV4-3 and TRBJ2-1; D ambiguous. The CDR3 runs 16 residues. V lost 1 base to trimming and J lost 4 bases, with 14 bases between them. CDR1 is LGHNA, CDR2 YSLEER, per germline. The CDR3 is CASSQGVGVIYNEQFF. For the CDR3, the DNA is TGCGCCAGCAGCCAAGGGGTTGGAGTTATATACAATGAGCAGTTCTTC.

This clone was detected a few times. J is TRBJ1-4 and V is TRBV6-5; D perhaps matches TRBD1 (5 bases). The CDR3 length is 14 residues. Trimming stripped 6 bases from V and 4 bases from J, with 12 bases between. CDR1 is MNHEY, CDR2 SVGAGI, per germline. Here the CDR3 reads CASSPLGLNEKLFF. As DNA, the CDR3 is TGTGCCAGCAGCCCCTTGGGGCTTAATGAAAAACTGTTTTTT.

This CDR3 is CASSLGTASEQYF. The CDR3, as DNA: TGTGCCAGCAGCTTAGGGACAGCATCCGAGCAGTACTTC. The chain employs TRBV13 and TRBJ2-7; weak D call: TRBD1 (5 bases). There are 13 residues in the CDR3. CDR1 and CDR2 from the germline V gene are PRHDT and FYEKMQ (reference sequence). The V end was cut by 0 bases, the J end by 6 bases, with 9 bases between. Using reference TRBV13 and TRBJ2-7 for the parts outside the CDR3, the full variable domain is AAGVIQSPRHLIKEKRETATLKCYPIPRHDTVYWYQQGPGQDPQFLISFYEKMQSDKGSIPDRFSAQQFSDYHSELNMSSLELGDSALYFCASSLGTASEQYFGPGTRLTVT.